Below are 20 T cell receptor beta chains sequenced from a single sample in a study of cytomegalovirus exposure and HLA in healthy donors. The study ran its PCR with 60 Vbeta and 13 Jbeta primers. Repertoires were generated with immunoSEQ multiplex PCR, while TCRdb's copy carries only in-frame clones and drops some. The table shows over 95,000 clones, with roughly four fifths occurring only once. Material: PBMCs. All receptors derive from a female donor in good health and CMV-seronegative.

The table lists this clone with a few counts. J is TRBJ2-1 and V is TRBV2; 7 bases map to TRBD1. The J segment lost 7 bases and the V segment lost 5 bases, leaving 8 bases of the junction unmatched. This CDR3 contains 14 residues. Germline values: CDR1 SNHLY, CDR2 FYNNEI. The CDR3 nucleotides read TGTGCCAGCAGTAGGGACAGCTCCTTAAATGAGCAGTTCTTC. It is translated as CASSRDSSLNEQFF.

The V gene is TRBV28, the J gene TRBJ1-2; possible D gene TRBD1, 6 bases. This CDR3 is 15 amino acids long. V was cut by 5 bases and J by 7 bases, with 20 bases left in between. In germline, CDR1 is MDHEN, CDR2 SYDVKM. CDR3 sequence reads: CASSAQRGRSAGYTF. In DNA, the CDR3 is TGTGCCAGCAGTGCCCAGCGGGGGCGCTCTGCTGGCTACACCTTC.

A few counts support this clone. The chain uses TRBV7-2 and TRBJ1-2; 8 bases match TRBD1. Germline loops: CDR1 SGHTA, CDR2 FQGNSA. This CDR3 is 12 amino acids long. The J segment lost 8 bases and the V segment lost 5 bases, leaving 4 bases of the junction unmatched. The CDR3 bases are TGTGCCAGCAGCGCAGGGGGCTTGGGCTACACCTTC. It yields the protein CASSAGGLGYTF. Full variable domain (outside the CDR3, taken from reference TRBV7-2 and TRBJ1-2): GAGVSQSPSNKVTEKGKDVELRCDPISGHTALYWYRQSLGQGLEFLIYFQGNSAPDKSGLPSDRFSAERTGGSVSTLTIQRTQQEDSAVYLCASSAGGLGYTFGSGTRLTVV.

This chain links TRBV19 with TRBJ2-7, with D possibly matching TRBD1 (6 bases). The CDR3 length is 14 residues. Trimming removed 6 bases from V and 0 bases from J, with 12 bases in between. Germline V gene data show CDR1 as LNHDA and CDR2 as SQIVND (reference sequence). The CDR3 spells CASRQGRNSYEQYF. The DNA of the CDR3 is TGTGCCAGTAGACAGGGAAGGAACTCCTACGAGCAGTACTTC.

V gene TRBV15 combines with J gene TRBJ2-5; 8 bases line up with TRBD2. CDR1 is LNHNV and CDR2 is YYDKDF in the germline V gene (reference sequence). V shed 1 base and J 3 bases; nucleotides not matched to a gene: 7. This CDR3 has 16 amino acids. The CDR3 spells CATSRGGSGGEETQYF. In DNA, the CDR3 is TGTGCCACCAGCAGAGGAGGGAGCGGGGGCGAAGAGACCCAGTACTTC. The whole variable domain, filled in from reference TRBV15 and TRBJ2-5, reads DAMVIQNPRYQVTQFGKPVTLSCSQTLNHNVMYWYQQKSSQAPKLLFHYYDKDFNNEADTPDNFQSRRPNTSFCFLDIRSPGLGDTAMYLCATSRGGSGGEETQYFGPGTRLLVL.

The V and J genes are TRBV29-1 and TRBJ2-7, with D perhaps TRBD1 (6 bases). CDR3 length equals 13 residues. Trimming took 6 bases from V and 4 from J, leaving 16 bases between them. Germline assignment: CDR1 SQVTM and CDR2 ANQGSEA. CDR3 bases: TGCAGCGTCAGGACAGAGGGGATTTACGAGCAGTACTTC. Its translation is CSVRTEGIYEQYF.

This chain connects TRBV7-2 to TRBJ2-3; maybe TRBD2 (6 bases). The V end was cut by 1 base, the J end by 1 base, with 18 bases between. CDR3 length: 18 amino acids. CDR1 and CDR2 (germline): SGHTA, FQGNSA. The CDR3 DNA follows: TGTGCCAGCAGCTTAGGCCCGGTGCAGCGGGCCCGCACAGATACGCAGTATTTT. Protein sequence: CASSLGPVQRARTDTQYF.

This clone was detected a few times. The chain combines TRBV5-4 with TRBJ1-4, with 9 bases that match TRBD1. Trimming removed 4 bases from V and 5 bases from J; junction bases left unmatched: 15. The CDR3 length is 18 residues. CDR1 SGHNT and CDR2 YYREEE come from the germline V gene (reference sequence). CDR3 amino acids: CASSPGTGPKYLNEKLFF. As DNA, the CDR3 is TGTGCCAGCAGCCCTGGGACAGGGCCTAAGTACTTAAATGAAAAACTGTTTTTT.

The rearrangement uses TRBV27 and TRBJ2-5, with unresolved D. The J call is in doubt because the DNA end fits TRBJ2-7 better. CDR3 length equals 15 residues. Germline V gene data show CDR1 as MNHEY and CDR2 as SMNVEV (reference sequence). The CDR3: CASRLQVSRSYEQYF. The DNA for the CDR3 is TGTGCCAGCAGACTCCAGGTCTCGCGCTCCTACGAGCAGTACTTC.

V usage is TRBV9 and J usage is TRBJ1-2; 9 bases align to TRBD1. Germline V CDR1 and CDR2: SGDLS, YYNGEE. With V trimmed by 4 bases and J by 5 bases, 6 bases remained unmatched. The CDR3 is 14 amino acids. DNA of the CDR3: TGTGCCAGCAGCACCACCGACAGGGGGTATGGCTACACCTTC. Its protein is CASSTTDRGYGYTF. Based on the CDR3 plus reference TRBV9 and TRBJ1-2, the full variable domain is DSGVTQTPKHLITATGQRVTLRCSPRSGDLSVYWYQQSLDQGLQFLIQYYNGEERAKGNILERFSAQQFPDLHSELNLSSLELGDSALYFCASSTTDRGYGYTFGSGTRLTVV.

Regarding this clone: The CDR3 carries no conserved terminal phenylalanine or tryptophan, so it likely arises from a read error. The chain uses TRBV7-6 and TRBJ1-6, with no clear D. CDR1 is SGHVS, CDR2 FNYEAQ, per germline. The CDR3 has 13 residues. V was pared by 0 bases and J by 9 bases, with 6 bases between. The DNA of the CDR3 is TGTGCCAGCAGCTTAGCTTCCGGTTCACCCCTCCACCTT. This sequence encodes CASSLASGSPLHL.

J is TRBJ2-3 and V is TRBV6-1, with 11 bases lining up with TRBD2. The CDR3 is 15 amino acids. Germline CDR1 MNHNS, CDR2 SASEGT. V dropped 3 bases and J dropped 5; count of bases not matched to a gene: 4. DNA for the CDR3: TGTGCCAGCAGTGAGTCTCTAGCGGGGGGAGATACGCAGTATTTT. Its translation: CASSESLAGGDTQYF.

The J gene is TRBJ2-5, the V gene TRBV5-1; D not certain. V was pared by 0 bases and J by 2 bases, with 8 bases between. Germline assignment: CDR1 SGHRS and CDR2 YFSETQ. This CDR3 has 14 residues. CDR3 amino acids: CASSLATLQETQYF. The CDR3 DNA follows: TGCGCCAGCAGCTTGGCAACACTACAAGAGACCCAGTACTTC.

This clone came up a few times. This chain connects TRBV7-6 to TRBJ2-7; D perhaps matches TRBD2 (7 bases). The CDR3 length is 13 residues. The germline CDR1 and CDR2 sequences are SGHVS and FNYEAQ. Trimming cost V 6 bases and J 3 bases, with 12 bases left between them. The CDR3 loop reads CASRAGTSYEQYF. The DNA for the CDR3 is TGTGCCAGCAGAGCGGGGACAAGCTACGAGCAGTACTTC.

In the case of this clone: The same CDR3 is also encoded by other DNA sequences in this sample. This sequence joins TRBV5-1 and TRBJ1-4; D not resolved. This CDR3 region has 15 residues. V shed 0 bases and J shed 2 bases, with 8 bases lying between them. CDR1 is SGHRS and CDR2 is YFSETQ in the germline V gene. The CDR3 DNA is TGCGCCAGCAGCTTGGGGCAGGCGACTAATGAAAAACTGTTTTTT. It encodes CASSLGQATNEKLFF.

The genes are TRBV28 and TRBJ1-2, with D uncertain. The CDR3 totals 15 residues. Germline V gene data show CDR1 as MDHEN and CDR2 as SYDVKM. Trimming shortened V by 2 bases and J by 2 bases, and 12 bases separated the two germline ends. The CDR3 loop is CASSLKVRYNYGYTF. The CDR3 nucleotides read TGTGCCAGCAGTTTAAAAGTCAGATACAACTATGGCTACACCTTC.

The genes are TRBV5-4 and TRBJ1-2; 7 positions agree with TRBD1. The CDR3 runs to 12 residues. Germline V lookup: CDR1 SGHNT, CDR2 YYREEE (reference sequence). V dropped 4 bases and J dropped 7; count of bases not matched to a gene: 4. CDR3 sequence (DNA): TGTGCCAGCAGCCCGGGACAGACTGGCTACACCTTC. It encodes CASSPGQTGYTF.

The CDR3 here is CASSWFGTSGEQFF. CDR3 bases: TGTGCCAGCAGCTGGTTTGGGACTAGCGGTGAGCAGTTCTTC. The gene calls are TRBV5-5 and TRBJ2-1; 11 positions agree with TRBD2. The V gene's germline CDR1 is SGHKS and CDR2 YYEKEE (reference sequence). The CDR3 covers 14 residues. Trimming took 3 bases from V and 9 from J; bases not matched to a gene: 5. Full variable domain (remainder filled in from reference TRBV5-5 and TRBJ2-1): DAGVTQSPTHLIKTRGQQVTLRCSPISGHKSVSWYQQVLGQGPQFIFQYYEKEERGRGNFPDRFSARQFPNYSSELNVNALLLGDSALYLCASSWFGTSGEQFFGPGTRLTVL.

The V call is TRBV4-2, the J call TRBJ2-5, with 8 bases that match TRBD2. This CDR3 is built from 16 residues. The germline V gene has CDR1 LGHNA and CDR2 YNFKEQ. V gave up 0 bases and J gave up 5 bases; unmatched junction bases: 8. The CDR3 loop reads CASSQDGGSGAETQYF. The CDR3, as DNA: TGTGCCAGCAGCCAAGATGGCGGTAGCGGGGCGGAGACCCAGTACTTC.

The V and J genes are TRBV5-1 and TRBJ2-2, with a possible D match to TRBD1 (5 bases). The CDR3 contains 15 residues. Between the trimmed V and J ends, which lost 4 bases and 6 bases, there was a span of 16 bases. The V gene's germline CDR1 is SGHRS and CDR2 YFSETQ. The CDR3, as DNA: TGCGCCAGCAGCCCCGATGGGCTAGGGGCCGGGGAGCTGTTTTTT. Protein: CASSPDGLGAGELFF.